This TCR beta chain appears in the sequencing data of a study of T cell responses to AZD1222 COVID-19 vaccine (dated by TCRdb to the early 2020s). Background for the entire study: TCR sequencing was performed for some 250 trial participants, of whom 207 were given two doses of AZD1222 and around 25 were given two doses of MenACWY control vaccine. Trial participants were enrolled into age subgroups of 18-55, 56-69 and 70-plus years, which contained about 150, 28 and 57 TCR-sequenced participants, respectively.

The CDR3 regions of human TCRbeta chains were analyzed by immunosequencing. As for how the authors treated the data: Repertoire TCRs were checked for matches against a reference library of SARS-CoV-2-specific TCRs that had been generated using the MIRA antigen-specificity platform. Breadth was defined as the fraction of unique TCRs that were SARS-CoV-2-associated, and depth was defined as the fraction of total T cells that were SARS-CoV-2-associated. Each spike-specific TCR was assigned to its reactive spike region and to a CD4 or CD8 class using the MIRA data. Log10-transformed breadth and depth values were compared by one-way ANOVA with Sidak's multiple comparisons tests. The clones in this table, taken by TCRdb from immuneACCESS, are in-frame only. Not every clone is retained; where verified, under half of the shortfall comes from an unresolved V gene, and the cause of the rest is unknown. Clonal size and the V and J genes are those of that table, whereas D and trimming came from the DNA. The sample records about 130,000 clones, approximately 89% of which are singletons. The ten top clones hold about 4.4% of the sample.

On this clone itself: There is no known antigen for this receptor. Per-base qualities were not stored, and no clone one base away is much larger.

What the study reported, not specific to this receptor: Epitopes outside the regions mutated in the B.1.351 and B.1.1.7 variants were reportedly recognized by nearly half of the unique spike-specific TCRs. Because no samples from the day 14 peak response were available, repertoires could be characterized only after the peak T cell response. A significant rise in spike-specific TCR breadth and depth was observed after two AZD1222 doses relative to day 0 and relative to MenACWY recipients. Participants were mostly white British and included more females than males, and it was suggested by the authors that clonal diversity may have been underestimated. Only five to seven AZD1222 recipients were SARS-CoV-2 seropositive at baseline, limiting conclusions about previously exposed vaccinees. The 56-69-year group was small, and its depth increase did not reach significance, likely because of low power. Vaccine-associated CD4 TCRs spanned the whole spike protein, with dominant responses in regions 160-218 and 743-854.

The time point label corresponds to: about 28 days (+/-7) after the second vaccine dose. AZD1222 recipients whose second dose came at about 4 weeks and those whose second dose came at about 12 weeks were combined into one group, since spike-specific TCR depth and breadth did not differ between the two schedules. The vaccinee samples were drawn from two UK trials, COV001 and COV002, one of which was a single-blind randomized controlled phase 2/3 trial testing AZD1222 (ChAdOx1 nCoV-19) in healthy adults. For TCRbeta chain sequencing, PBMC samples were collected from trial participants at day 0 and at day 28 after the second dose. Ends trimmed: V by 7 bases, J by 10 bases; bases unmatched to a gene: 13. From cysteine to phenylalanine, the CDR3 is 14 amino acids long. Only the CDR3 DNA stays, 42 bases, in frame from base 1. CDR1 and CDR2 were assigned from the germline V gene as MNHEY and SVGAGI.

The sample consisted of peripheral blood, taken 28 days after the second AZD1222 dose. The chain is encoded by TRBV6-5 joined to TRBJ1-1, with 9 middle bases fitting TRBD1. The clonotype was recovered from an adult who received the AZD1222 COVID-19 vaccine. Here the CDR3 is given as CASTPDPGQGVAFF. The DNA sequence is given as TGTGCCAGCACGCCCGATCCGGGACAGGGTGTAGCTTTCTTT.